These 2 T cell receptor beta chains share one sample of origin, sequenced in a study of blood T cell repertoires in COVID-19. Sequencing used immunoSEQ multiplex PCR; TCRdb keeps in-frame clones, though not all of them. Among a few hundred thousand clones listed, around 82% were seen once. Sequenced input: peripheral blood. Receptors originate from a person aged 65-85 years with COVID-19, enrolled during active disease.

This clone was found once. The chain links TRBV4-3 to TRBJ2-4, with a tentative D call TRBD2 (5 bases). Germline V lookup: CDR1 LGHNA, CDR2 YSLEER. This CDR3 contains 16 residues. V lost 0 bases, J lost 6 bases, and 15 bases lay in between. The CDR3 protein is CASSQELSGLTNIQYF. The DNA for the CDR3 is TGCGCCAGCAGCCAAGAACTTTCCGGACTGACAAACATTCAGTACTTC.

The V call is TRBV29-1, the J call TRBJ1-5; D is perhaps TRBD1 (6 bases). CDR3 length: 14 residues. The V end lost 7 bases, the J end lost 1 base, and 14 bases lay between the germline ends. Looked up from germline, CDR1 is SQVTM and CDR2 is ANQGSEA. Here the CDR3 reads CSGGPGESNQPQHF. The CDR3 DNA reads TGCAGCGGGGGTCCAGGGGAAAGCAATCAGCCCCAGCATTTT.